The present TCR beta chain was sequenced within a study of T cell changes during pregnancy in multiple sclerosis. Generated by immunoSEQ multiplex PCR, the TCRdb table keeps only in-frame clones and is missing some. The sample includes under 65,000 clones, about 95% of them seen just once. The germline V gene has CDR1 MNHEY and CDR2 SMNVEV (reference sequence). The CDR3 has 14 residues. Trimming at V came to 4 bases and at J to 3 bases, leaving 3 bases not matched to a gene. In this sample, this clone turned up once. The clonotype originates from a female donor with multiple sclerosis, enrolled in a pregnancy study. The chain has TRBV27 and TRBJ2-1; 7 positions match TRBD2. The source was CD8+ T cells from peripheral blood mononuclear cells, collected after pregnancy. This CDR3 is CASSYGGDYNEQFF. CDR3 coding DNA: TGTGCCAGCAGTTATGGGGGGGACTACAATGAGCAGTTCTTC.